This TCR beta chain was identified in a study of blood T cell repertoires in COVID-19 (dated by TCRdb to 2020 to 2021). Regarding the study in general: Collaborator samples came from the United States, Italy and Spain and covered acute and convalescent phases of COVID-19. The prospective study material was composed of cDNA or gDNA derived from T cells, B-cell-depleted T cells, or PBMCs. The dataset comprised deeply sampled blood TCRbeta repertoires from subjects exposed to, actively infected with, or recovered from COVID-19. The repertoires were released in a freely available public database meant as a resource for research on the immune response to SARS-CoV-2. The samples were drawn from two sources: the first 160 participants of the ongoing ImmuneRACE study, and fewer than 1,500 subjects contributed by 6 global collaborators. Sample metadata almost always included a de-identified subject ID, COVID-19 status, age in years and sex. HLA class I and class II types, where available, came from metadata supplied by the sample provider rather than from assay-based typing.

From a lookup of the germline V gene, CDR1 and CDR2 are SGHTA and FQGTGA. The CDR3 sequence holds 13 residues, the cysteine and phenylalanine included. Just CDR3 DNA is preserved here, 39 bases in frame from base 1. Trimming takes 3 bases from V and 9 bases from J, and the germline ends sit 12 bases apart. Whole blood was collected in K2EDTA tubes by collaborating institutions according to the institutions' own protocols. For TCRbeta analysis, collaborator samples were shipped as frozen whole blood, as isolated PBMCs, or as DNA extracted from either sample type. What the research found in general, with its limitations: The amount of clinical and demographic metadata varied by source and participant and was provided uncurated.

Remarks on this clone: No cognate antigen has been identified for it. No much larger clone is present one base from it, and per-base qualities are unavailable.

TCRbeta CDR3 regions were amplified from genomic DNA using the immunoSEQ Assay, a bias-controlled multiplex PCR. In the source study's methods: Within the assay, amplification of reference gene primers was used to estimate how many nucleated cells each sample contained. To quantify the absolute abundance of each unique TCRbeta CDR3 rearrangement, sequence reads were collapsed and filtered. For each sample, productive Simpson clonality was calculated as the square root of Simpson's diversity index across productive rearrangements. Sourced from immuneACCESS, this table was stored by TCRdb with only in-frame sequences that have V and J called. A share of the clones is absent; for the studies checked, an unresolved V gene accounts for under half, and the remainder has no known explanation. V and J calls and clone size follow that table, whereas D and trimming were derived from the DNA. In all, the sample holds tens of thousands of clones, and 87% of those were seen once. Clones ranked in the top ten supply about 5% of the sample.

This clonotype was obtained from a woman of 80 years or more with acute or convalescent COVID-19. This receptor chain uses TRBV7-3 and TRBJ2-1, and the D gene may be TRBD2, 5 bases matching. Sequences were obtained from peripheral blood. The CDR3 is CASSLAGSVEQFF. The nucleotide sequence reads TGTGCCAGCAGCTTGGCGGGTTCGGTTGAGCAGTTCTTC.